This T cell receptor beta chain originates from a study of cytomegalovirus exposure and HLA in healthy donors. General observations from the study: A later analysis showed HLA-associated TCR beta chains outstripping equally common others in clonal expansion.

Nominally healthy donors provided the samples, though records likely missed some immune exposures. PCR employed 60 Vbeta and 13 Jbeta primers. The data were produced by immunoSEQ multiplex PCR, yet TCRdb's version contains in-frame clones alone and is incomplete. The profile shows around 110,000 clones, roughly 80% of them singletons. Of note for this clone: The antigen is unknown.

The CDR3 runs to 17 residues. V was clipped by 6 bases and J by 0 bases; unmatched bases: 10. Germline V gene sequence: CDR1 SNHLY, CDR2 FYNNEI. Input material: PBMCs. The chain joins TRBV2 to TRBJ1-4, with TRBD1 matching over 7 bases. The clonotype originates from a man between 25 and 39 years old in good health and CMV-seronegative. Here the CDR3 reads CASRVGTEITTNEKLFF. The DNA for the CDR3 is TGTGCCAGCAGGGTCGGGACAGAGATTACAACTAATGAAAAACTGTTTTTT.